The entry below gives a single T cell receptor (beta chain) sequence along with its context. What it binds is not known. V trimming: 1 base; J trimming: 2 bases; junction bases outside the gene matches: 7. This CDR3 has 17 amino acids. Germline values: CDR1 SGHTA, CDR2 FQGNSA. The data belong to a study of a mutant IDH1 vaccine in newly diagnosed glioma. The study, taken as a whole, reports: It seemed that pseudoprogression was not linked to changes in the top peripheral T cell clonotypes.

Sequencing was performed with immunoSEQ multiplex PCR; in TCRdb, only in-frame clones are kept and a portion is missing. The repertoire has tens of thousands of clones, 60% to 75% of them found once; the top ten carry 4.7%. Stated time point: week 35, safety follow-up. Topical imiquimod was applied with each vaccine dose, which held 300 ug of mutant IDH1 20-mer peptide. Eight vaccine injections were given to patients in weeks 1, 3, 5, 7, 11, 15, 19 and 23. The sequence was collected from a man aged 45-60 years with glioma. V and J are TRBV7-2 and TRBJ2-2; the match to TRBD2 covers 7 bases. The material sequenced was PBMCs, taken from a glioma patient whose treatment included an IDH1 peptide vaccine. The CDR3 loop is CASSLVGGAGNTGELFF. As DNA, the CDR3 is TGTGCCAGCAGCTTAGTGGGTGGAGCGGGAAACACCGGGGAGCTGTTTTTT.